The 9 T cell receptor beta chains in this list originate from one sample, sequenced in a study of CD8+CD57+ T cells in acquired aplastic anemia. For CDR3 and TCR beta VDJ profiling, genomic DNA was the template used. Using its own MiXCR run on the reads, TCRdb lists one record per CDR3 protein. Of more than 250,000 distinct CDR3 sequences detected, 55% to 65% appear once; the ten largest clones hold roughly 8%. The sample comprised sorted CD4+, CD8+, or CD8+CD57+ T cells (not recorded which) from PBMCs. Receptors were obtained from a human donor with severe aplastic anemia or a healthy control (not recorded which).

This clonotype showed up many times. This chain joins TRBV10-2 and TRBJ1-1, with a tentative D call TRBD1 (6 bases). Germline values: CDR1 WSHSY, CDR2 SAAADI. This CDR3 contains 12 residues. V was pared by 3 bases and J by 4 bases, with 6 bases between. CDR3: CASSDRGTEAFF. CDR3 sequence (DNA): TGCGCCAGCAGTGACAGGGGCACTGAAGCTTTCTTT.

This clonotype was recorded many times. The chain links TRBV11-2 to TRBJ1-6; TRBD1 agrees at 8 bases. In germline, CDR1 is SGHAT, CDR2 FQNNGV. The CDR3 covers 17 residues. Unmatched junction bases numbered 6, after V lost 5 bases and J lost 0 bases. CDR3 bases: TGTGCCAGCAGCCCGGGACAGGCAGTCTCCTATAATTCACCCCTCCACTTT. This sequence encodes CASSPGQAVSYNSPLHF.

This clonotype was recorded many times. This chain links TRBV5-4 with TRBJ2-3, with 13 positions matching TRBD2. The CDR3 runs 17 residues. The V segment lost 4 bases and the J segment 1 base; nucleotides outside the gene matches: 6. CDR1 and CDR2 from the germline V gene are SGHNT and YYREEE (reference sequence). CDR3 in amino acids: CASSQGLAGIGTDTQYF. CDR3 bases: TGTGCCAGCAGCCAGGGACTAGCGGGGATTGGCACAGATACGCAGTATTTT.

There are a few counts of this clonotype. This chain joins TRBV2 and TRBJ1-1; D might be TRBD1 (5 bases). V was shortened by 2 bases and J by 8 bases, with 18 bases between the two germline ends. The germline CDR1 and CDR2 sequences are SNHLY and FYNNEI. The CDR3 is 15 amino acids. The CDR3 DNA reads TGTGCCAGCAGTGAATGGGCAGGGTCAAAGGCAGAAGCTTTCTTT. It translates to CASSEWAGSKAEAFF.

This clonotype occurred a few times. The V gene is TRBV24-1, the J gene TRBJ2-1; TRBD2 aligns across 7 bases. Trimming took 8 bases from V and 3 from J; bases not matched to a gene: 6. The CDR3 loop spans 14 amino acids. Germline V gene lookup returns CDR1 KGHDR and CDR2 SFDVKD. CDR3 sequence: CATTSGVNYNEQFF. In DNA, the CDR3 is TGTGCCACCACAAGCGGGGTGAACTACAATGAGCAGTTCTTC.

This clonotype has at least ten counts. The chain combines TRBV9 with TRBJ1-4; D remains unclear. Germline CDR1 reads SGDLS; CDR2 reads YYNGEE. The V gene lost 3 bases and the J gene lost 8 bases, with 8 bases spanning the gap. The CDR3 runs to 12 residues. CDR3 loop: CASSADGEKLFF. The CDR3 DNA is TGTGCCAGCAGCGCTGACGGGGAAAAACTGTTTTTT.

This sequence joins TRBV29-1 and TRBJ1-2, with D uncertain. Germline CDR1 and CDR2: SQVTM and ANQGSEA. The CDR3 sequence is 9 residues long. V shed 7 bases and J shed 5 bases, with 5 bases lying between them. CDR3 loop: CSATYGYTF. The CDR3, as DNA: TGCAGCGCGACTTATGGCTACACCTTC.

Concerning this clonotype itself: A read error may explain this, as a much larger clone is one base away. The chain couples TRBV12-3 or TRBV12-4 to TRBJ1-2; TRBD1 agrees at 9 bases. CDR3 length equals 15 residues. DNA of the CDR3: TGTGCCAGCAGTTACAAAGGGACAGGGTTTGTTGGCCACACCTTC. Its protein product is CASSYKGTGFVGHTF.

This clonotype turned up a few times. This rearrangement joins TRBV5-1 to TRBJ2-2; D gene uncertain. This CDR3 contains 15 residues. CDR1 is SGHRS and CDR2 is YFSETQ in the germline V gene. Trimming left V 0 bases short and J 7 bases short, with 13 bases between. The CDR3 DNA follows: TGCGCCAGCAGCTTGGCGGTTTTCGCCGGCGGGGAGCTGTTTTTT. This codes for CASSLAVFAGGELFF.